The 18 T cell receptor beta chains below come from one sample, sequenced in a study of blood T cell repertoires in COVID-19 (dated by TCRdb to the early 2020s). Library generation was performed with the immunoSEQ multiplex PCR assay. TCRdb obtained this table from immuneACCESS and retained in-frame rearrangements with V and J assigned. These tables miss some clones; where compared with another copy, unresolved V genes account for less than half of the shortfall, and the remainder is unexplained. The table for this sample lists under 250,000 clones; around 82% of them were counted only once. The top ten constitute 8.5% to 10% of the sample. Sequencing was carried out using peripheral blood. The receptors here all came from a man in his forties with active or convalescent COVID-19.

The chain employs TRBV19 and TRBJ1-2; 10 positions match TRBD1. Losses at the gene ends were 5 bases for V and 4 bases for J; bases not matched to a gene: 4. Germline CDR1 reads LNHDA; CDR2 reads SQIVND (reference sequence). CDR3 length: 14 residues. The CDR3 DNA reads TGTGCCAGTAGTGCGGGACAGGGGTTCTATGGCTACACCTTC. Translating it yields CASSAGQGFYGYTF.

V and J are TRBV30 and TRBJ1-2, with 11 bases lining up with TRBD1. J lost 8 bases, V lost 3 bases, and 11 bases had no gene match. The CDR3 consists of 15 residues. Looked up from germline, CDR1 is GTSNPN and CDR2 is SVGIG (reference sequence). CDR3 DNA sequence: TGTGCCTGGAGCCAACCCGGGACAGGGGGAAAAGGCTACACCTTC. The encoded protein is CAWSQPGTGGKGYTF.

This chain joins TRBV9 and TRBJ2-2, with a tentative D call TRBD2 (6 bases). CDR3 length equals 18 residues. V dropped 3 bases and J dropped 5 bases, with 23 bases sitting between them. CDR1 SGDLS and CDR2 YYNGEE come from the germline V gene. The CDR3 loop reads CASSGTPGLSRGTGELFF. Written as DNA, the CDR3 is TGTGCCAGCAGCGGAACTCCGGGACTCTCACGAGGGACCGGGGAGCTGTTTTTT.

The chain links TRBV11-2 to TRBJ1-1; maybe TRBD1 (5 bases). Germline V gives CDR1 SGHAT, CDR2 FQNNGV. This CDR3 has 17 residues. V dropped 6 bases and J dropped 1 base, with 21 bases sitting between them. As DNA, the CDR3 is TGTGCCAGCAGAGTAGGACACGCTGGGAGGGGGAACACTGAAGCTTTCTTT. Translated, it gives CASRVGHAGRGNTEAFF.

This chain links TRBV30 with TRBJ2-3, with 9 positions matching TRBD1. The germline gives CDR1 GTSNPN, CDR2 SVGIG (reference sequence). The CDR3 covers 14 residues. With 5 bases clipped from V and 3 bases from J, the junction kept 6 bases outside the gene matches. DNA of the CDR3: TGTGCCTGGCGTCGGGACAGGGAAACAGATACGCAGTATTTT. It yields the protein CAWRRDRETDTQYF.

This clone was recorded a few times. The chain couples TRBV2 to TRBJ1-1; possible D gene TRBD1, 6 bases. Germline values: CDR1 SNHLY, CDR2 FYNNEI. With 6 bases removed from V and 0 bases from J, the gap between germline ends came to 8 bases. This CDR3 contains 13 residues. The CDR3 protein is CASSGTMNTEAFF. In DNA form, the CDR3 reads TGTGCCAGCAGCGGGACAATGAACACTGAAGCTTTCTTT. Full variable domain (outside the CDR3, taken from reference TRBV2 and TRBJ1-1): EPEVTQTPSHQVTQMGQEVILRCVPISNHLYFYWYRQILGQKVEFLVSFYNNEISEKSEIFDDQFSVERPDGSNFTLKIRSTKLEDSAMYFCASSGTMNTEAFFGQGTRLTVV.

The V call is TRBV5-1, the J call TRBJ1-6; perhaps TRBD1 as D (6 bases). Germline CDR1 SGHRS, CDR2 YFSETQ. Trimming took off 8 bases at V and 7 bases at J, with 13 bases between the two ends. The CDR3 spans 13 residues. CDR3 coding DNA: TGCGCCAGTAGGACAGAACTAAATTCACCCCTCCACTTT. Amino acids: CASRTELNSPLHF.

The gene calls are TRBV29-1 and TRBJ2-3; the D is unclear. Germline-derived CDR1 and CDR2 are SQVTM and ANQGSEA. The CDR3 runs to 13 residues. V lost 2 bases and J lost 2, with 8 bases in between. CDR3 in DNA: TGCAGCGTTGAATCTGGAGTCACAGATACGCAGTATTTT. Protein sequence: CSVESGVTDTQYF.

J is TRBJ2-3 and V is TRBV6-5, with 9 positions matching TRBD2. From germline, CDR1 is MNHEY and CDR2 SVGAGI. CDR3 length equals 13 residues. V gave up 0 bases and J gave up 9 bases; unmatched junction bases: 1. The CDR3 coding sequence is TGTGCCAGCAGTTACTCGCTAGCGGGGACGCAGTATTTT. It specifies CASSYSLAGTQYF.

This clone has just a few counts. The CDR3 nucleotides read TGTGCCAGCAGCTTCAGGGAGGAAGGTGAAAAACTGTTTTTT. This sequence encodes CASSFREEGEKLFF. The chain recombines TRBV7-9 with TRBJ1-4; D possibly corresponds to TRBD1 (5 bases). With 3 bases removed from V and 7 bases from J, the gap between germline ends came to 12 bases. This CDR3 is 14 amino acids long. Looked up from germline, CDR1 is SEHNR and CDR2 is FQNEAQ (reference sequence).

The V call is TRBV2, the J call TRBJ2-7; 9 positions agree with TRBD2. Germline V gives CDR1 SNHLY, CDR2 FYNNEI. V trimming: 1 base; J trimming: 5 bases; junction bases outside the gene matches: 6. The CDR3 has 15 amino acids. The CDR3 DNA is TGTGCCAGCAGTGAAGTAGCTAGCGGGAAACACGAGCAGTACTTC. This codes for CASSEVASGKHEQYF.

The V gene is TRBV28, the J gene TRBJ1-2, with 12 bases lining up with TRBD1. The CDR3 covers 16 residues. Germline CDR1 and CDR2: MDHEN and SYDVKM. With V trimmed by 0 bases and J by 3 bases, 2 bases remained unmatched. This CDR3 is CASSLWGTGGDYGYTF. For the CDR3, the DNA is TGTGCCAGCAGTTTATGGGGGACAGGGGGCGACTATGGCTACACCTTC.

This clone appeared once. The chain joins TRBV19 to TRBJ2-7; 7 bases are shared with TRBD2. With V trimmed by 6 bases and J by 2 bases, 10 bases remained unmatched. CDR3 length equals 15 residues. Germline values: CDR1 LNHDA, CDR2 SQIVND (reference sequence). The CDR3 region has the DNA TGTGCCAGTAGCCCCCGAACCGGGACTACCTACGAGCAGTACTTC. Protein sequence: CASSPRTGTTYEQYF.

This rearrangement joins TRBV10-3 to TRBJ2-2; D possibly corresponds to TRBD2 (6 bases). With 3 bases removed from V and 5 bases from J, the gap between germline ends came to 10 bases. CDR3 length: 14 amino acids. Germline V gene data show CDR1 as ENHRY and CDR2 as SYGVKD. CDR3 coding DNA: TGTGCCATCAGTGACTCGCGGGATACCGGGGAGCTGTTTTTT. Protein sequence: CAISDSRDTGELFF.

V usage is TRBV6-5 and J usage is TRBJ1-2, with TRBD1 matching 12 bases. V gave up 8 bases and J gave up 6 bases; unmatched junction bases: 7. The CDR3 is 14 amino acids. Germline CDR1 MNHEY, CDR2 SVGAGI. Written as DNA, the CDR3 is TGTGCCAGCCGGGACAGGGGGCGCCTGGATGGCTACACCTTC. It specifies CASRDRGRLDGYTF.

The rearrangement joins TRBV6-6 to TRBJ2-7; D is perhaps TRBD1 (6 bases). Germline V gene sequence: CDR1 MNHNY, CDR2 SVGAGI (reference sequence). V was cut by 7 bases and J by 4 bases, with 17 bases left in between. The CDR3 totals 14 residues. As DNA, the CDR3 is TGTGCCAGCACCGGGACAAGTTCACTTTACGAGCAGTACTTC. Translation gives CASTGTSSLYEQYF.

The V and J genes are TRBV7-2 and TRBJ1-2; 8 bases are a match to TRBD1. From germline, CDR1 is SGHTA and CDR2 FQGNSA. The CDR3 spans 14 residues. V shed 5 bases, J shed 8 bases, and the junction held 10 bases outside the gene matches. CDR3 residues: CASSQPTGVSGYTF. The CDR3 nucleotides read TGTGCCAGCAGCCAGCCGACAGGGGTGTCGGGCTACACCTTC.

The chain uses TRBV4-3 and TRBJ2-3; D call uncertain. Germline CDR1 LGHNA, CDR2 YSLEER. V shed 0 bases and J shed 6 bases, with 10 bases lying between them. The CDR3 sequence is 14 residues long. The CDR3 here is CASSQDALVDTQYF. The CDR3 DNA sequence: TGCGCCAGCAGCCAAGATGCACTCGTGGATACGCAGTATTTT.